A selection of T cell receptor beta chains follows, all from one sample in a study of CD8 T cells in ankylosing spondylitis. A single record per CDR3 protein comes from TCRdb applying MiXCR to the 5' RACE reads. The sample lists 350,000 or so distinct CDR3 sequences, roughly 12% occurring once. Sequencing was performed on blood, either unsorted or a sorted T cell fraction (not recorded which). Receptor source: a female donor with ankylosing spondylitis or in good health (not recorded which). The conserved cysteine and the conserved F or W are not part of the CDR3 here. Each record gives: J gene, D gene, V gene, CDR3 protein. A D gene is named only where the DNA matches it firmly.

j_call: TRBJ2-2
d_call: TRBD1
v_call: TRBV20-1
cdr3_aa: SAHPGGAYSNTGELF

j_call: TRBJ2-2
d_call: TRBD1
v_call: TRBV20-1
cdr3_aa: SATDRLNTGELF

j_call: TRBJ2-7
d_call: NA
v_call: TRBV10-2
cdr3_aa: ASKNYEQY

j_call: TRBJ2-3
d_call: NA
v_call: TRBV14
cdr3_aa: ASTRDSADTQY

j_call: TRBJ1-1
d_call: NA
v_call: TRBV4-2
cdr3_aa: ASSQAPGNSNTEAF

j_call: TRBJ2-5
d_call: NA
v_call: TRBV7-9
cdr3_aa: ASSLTRTSQETQY

j_call: TRBJ2-2
d_call: TRBD2
v_call: TRBV29-1
cdr3_aa: SVLVGGSINTGELF

j_call: TRBJ2-7
d_call: TRBD2
v_call: TRBV20-1
cdr3_aa: SASNGRAVNEQY

j_call: TRBJ2-4
d_call: NA
v_call: TRBV5-1
cdr3_aa: ASSYGHPDSDIQY

j_call: TRBJ2-2
d_call: NA
v_call: TRBV6-5
cdr3_aa: ASSYSIQFRITGELF

j_call: TRBJ1-1
d_call: NA
v_call: TRBV15
cdr3_aa: ATSRVRGTEAF

j_call: TRBJ2-3
d_call: TRBD2
v_call: TRBV4-3
cdr3_aa: ASSLNPTSGNTDTQY

j_call: TRBJ2-2
d_call: NA
v_call: TRBV5-1
cdr3_aa: ASTPQNTGELF

j_call: TRBJ2-1
d_call: TRBD1
v_call: TRBV12-3/TRBV12-4
cdr3_aa: ASGDSHRYNEQF

j_call: TRBJ2-3
d_call: NA
v_call: TRBV5-5
cdr3_aa: ASSPKTDTQY

j_call: TRBJ1-5
d_call: NA
v_call: TRBV30
cdr3_aa: AWSQSRDQPQH

j_call: TRBJ1-5
d_call: NA
v_call: TRBV19
cdr3_aa: ASNLNTAYGPNQPQH

j_call: TRBJ1-5
d_call: NA
v_call: TRBV20-1
cdr3_aa: SATSSNQPQH

j_call: TRBJ2-1
d_call: TRBD2
v_call: TRBV24-1
cdr3_aa: ATRAPDGGGSLNEQF

j_call: TRBJ2-5
d_call: NA
v_call: TRBV5-5
cdr3_aa: ASSSGTQTQETQY

j_call: TRBJ2-1
d_call: TRBD1
v_call: TRBV20-1
cdr3_aa: SARPSGQTFNEQF

j_call: TRBJ2-1
d_call: NA
v_call: TRBV29-1
cdr3_aa: SVGWHNEQF

j_call: TRBJ2-5
d_call: TRBD2
v_call: TRBV5-1
cdr3_aa: ASQLAGGETQY

j_call: TRBJ1-5
d_call: NA
v_call: TRBV12-3/TRBV12-4
cdr3_aa: ASSLAGYGSNQPQH

j_call: TRBJ2-3
d_call: TRBD1
v_call: TRBV20-1
cdr3_aa: SAGQGRTDTQY

j_call: TRBJ2-2
d_call: TRBD2
v_call: TRBV20-1
cdr3_aa: SAPGGGWTGELF

j_call: TRBJ2-5
d_call: NA
v_call: TRBV5-1
cdr3_aa: ASSPTLGREETQY

j_call: TRBJ1-2
d_call: NA
v_call: TRBV3-1
cdr3_aa: ASSQVSQNNYGYT

j_call: TRBJ2-3
d_call: TRBD1
v_call: TRBV5-1
cdr3_aa: ASSAQPRGQGSADTQY

j_call: TRBJ1-4
d_call: NA
v_call: TRBV5-1
cdr3_aa: ASSFSRTNEKLF

j_call: TRBJ2-3
d_call: NA
v_call: TRBV18
cdr3_aa: ASSPPGGPDTQY

j_call: TRBJ2-1
d_call: TRBD2
v_call: TRBV24-1
cdr3_aa: ATSGLAGAYNEQF

j_call: TRBJ1-1
d_call: NA
v_call: TRBV12-3/TRBV12-4
cdr3_aa: ASSLGSGASAF

j_call: TRBJ2-1
d_call: NA
v_call: TRBV5-1
cdr3_aa: ASSLAGKDSNEQF

j_call: TRBJ1-1
d_call: NA
v_call: TRBV6-1
cdr3_aa: ASSPRGMGNTEAF

j_call: TRBJ1-1
d_call: TRBD1
v_call: TRBV20-1
cdr3_aa: SARDRVTSTEAF

j_call: TRBJ2-2
d_call: TRBD2
v_call: TRBV15
cdr3_aa: ATSSIAGGPTGELF

j_call: TRBJ2-5
d_call: TRBD1
v_call: TRBV6-1
cdr3_aa: ANLTYDRGEETQY

j_call: TRBJ2-6
d_call: NA
v_call: TRBV18
cdr3_aa: ASSPGPSGANVLT

j_call: TRBJ2-5
d_call: NA
v_call: TRBV6-5
cdr3_aa: ASSYSGLQETQY

j_call: TRBJ2-1
d_call: NA
v_call: TRBV7-2
cdr3_aa: ASSLPGTSRTL

j_call: TRBJ1-3
d_call: NA
v_call: TRBV29-1
cdr3_aa: SVEDAPGASTIY

j_call: TRBJ2-3
d_call: TRBD2
v_call: TRBV5-1
cdr3_aa: ASSAAGGLDTQY

j_call: TRBJ2-1
d_call: TRBD2
v_call: TRBV5-1
cdr3_aa: ASSLSSGSSYNEQF

j_call: TRBJ1-1
d_call: NA
v_call: TRBV10-3
cdr3_aa: AISERVTSGAEAF

j_call: TRBJ2-1
d_call: TRBD1
v_call: TRBV24-1
cdr3_aa: ATRSNTRDRGNEQF

j_call: TRBJ2-7
d_call: TRBD2
v_call: TRBV20-1
cdr3_aa: SARGPPSAGGSYEQY